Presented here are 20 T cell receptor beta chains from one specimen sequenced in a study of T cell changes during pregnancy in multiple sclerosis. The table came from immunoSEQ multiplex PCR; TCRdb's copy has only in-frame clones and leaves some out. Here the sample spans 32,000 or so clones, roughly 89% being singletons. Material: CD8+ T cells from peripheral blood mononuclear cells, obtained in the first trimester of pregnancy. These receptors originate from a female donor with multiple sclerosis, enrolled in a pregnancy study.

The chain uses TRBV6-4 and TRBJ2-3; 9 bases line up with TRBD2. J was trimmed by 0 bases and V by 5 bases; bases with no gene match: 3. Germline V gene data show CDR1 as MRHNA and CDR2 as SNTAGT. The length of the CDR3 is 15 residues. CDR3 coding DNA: TGTGCCAGCAGTTTGACTAGCGGAAGCACAGATACGCAGTATTTT. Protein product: CASSLTSGSTDTQYF.

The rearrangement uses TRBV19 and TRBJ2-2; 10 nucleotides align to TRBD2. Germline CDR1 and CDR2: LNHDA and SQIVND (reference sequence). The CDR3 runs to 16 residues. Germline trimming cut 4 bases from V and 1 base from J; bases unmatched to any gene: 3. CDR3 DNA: TGTGCCAGTAGTACGCTAGCGGGAGTGAACACCGGGGAGCTGTTTTTT. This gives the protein CASSTLAGVNTGELFF.

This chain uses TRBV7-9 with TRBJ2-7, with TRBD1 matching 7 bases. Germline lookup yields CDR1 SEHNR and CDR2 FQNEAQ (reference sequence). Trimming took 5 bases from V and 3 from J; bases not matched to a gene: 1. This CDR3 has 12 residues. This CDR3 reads CASSGTVYEQYF. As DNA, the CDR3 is TGTGCCAGCAGCGGGACAGTCTACGAGCAGTACTTC. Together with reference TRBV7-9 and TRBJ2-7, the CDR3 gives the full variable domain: DTGVSQNPRHKITKRGQNVTFRCDPISEHNRLYWYRQTLGQGPEFLTYFQNEAQLEKSRLLSDRFSAERPKGSFSTLEIQRTEQGDSAMYLCASSGTVYEQYFGPGTRLTVT.

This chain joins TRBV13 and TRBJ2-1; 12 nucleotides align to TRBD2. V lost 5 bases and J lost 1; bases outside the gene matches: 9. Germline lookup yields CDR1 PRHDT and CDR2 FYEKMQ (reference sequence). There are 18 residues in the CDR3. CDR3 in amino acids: CASSVRTSGIASYNEQFF. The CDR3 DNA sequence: TGTGCCAGCAGCGTCAGGACTAGCGGGATAGCATCCTACAATGAGCAGTTCTTC.

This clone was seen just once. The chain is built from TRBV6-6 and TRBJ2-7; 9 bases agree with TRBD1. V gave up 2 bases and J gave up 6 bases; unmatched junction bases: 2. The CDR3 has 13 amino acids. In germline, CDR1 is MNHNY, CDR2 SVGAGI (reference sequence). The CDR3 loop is CASSYGQGIEQYF. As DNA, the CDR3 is TGTGCCAGCAGTTACGGACAGGGGATCGAGCAGTACTTC.

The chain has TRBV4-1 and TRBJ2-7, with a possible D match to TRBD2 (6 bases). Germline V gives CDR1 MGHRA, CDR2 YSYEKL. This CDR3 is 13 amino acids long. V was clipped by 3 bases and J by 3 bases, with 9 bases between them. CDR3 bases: TGCGCCAGCAGCCACGGGAGCCGCTACGAGCAGTACTTC. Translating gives CASSHGSRYEQYF.

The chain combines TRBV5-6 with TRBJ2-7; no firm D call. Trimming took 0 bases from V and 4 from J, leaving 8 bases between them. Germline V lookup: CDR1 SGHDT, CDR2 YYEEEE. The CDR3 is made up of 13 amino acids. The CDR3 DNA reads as TGTGCCAGCAGCTTGGTGGGCCCTTACGAGCAGTACTTC. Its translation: CASSLVGPYEQYF.

DNA for the CDR3: TGTGCCAGCAGCTCTGGGAGGTGGGACTCACCCTACAATGAGCAGTTCTTC. Translating gives CASSSGRWDSPYNEQFF. The chain links TRBV11-1 to TRBJ2-1; TRBD2 might be the D (6 bases). Germline V gene lookup returns CDR1 SGHAT and CDR2 FQDESV (reference sequence). The CDR3 covers 17 residues. V was trimmed by 4 bases and J by 2 bases, leaving 18 bases between them.

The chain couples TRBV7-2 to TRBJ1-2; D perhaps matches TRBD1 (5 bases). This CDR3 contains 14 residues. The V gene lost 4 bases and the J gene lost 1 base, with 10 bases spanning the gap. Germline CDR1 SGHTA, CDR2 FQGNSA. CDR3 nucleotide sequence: TGTGCCAGCAGCTCCACGGGACTTAACTATGGCTACACCTTC. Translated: CASSSTGLNYGYTF.

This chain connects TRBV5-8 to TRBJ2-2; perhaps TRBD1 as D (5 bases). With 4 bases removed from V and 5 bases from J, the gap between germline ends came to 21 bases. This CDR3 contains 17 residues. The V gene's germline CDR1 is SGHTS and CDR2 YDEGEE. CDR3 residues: CASSADLQVGRTGELFF. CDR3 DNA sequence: TGTGCCAGCAGCGCCGACCTACAGGTCGGTCGTACCGGGGAGCTGTTTTTT.

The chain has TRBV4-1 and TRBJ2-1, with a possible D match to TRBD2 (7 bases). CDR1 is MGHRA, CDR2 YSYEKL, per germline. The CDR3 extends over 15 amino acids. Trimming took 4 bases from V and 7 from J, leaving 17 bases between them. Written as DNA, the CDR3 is TGCGCCAGCAGCCTGGGGGGGGCAGGGGATAATGAGCAGTTCTTC. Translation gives CASSLGGAGDNEQFF.

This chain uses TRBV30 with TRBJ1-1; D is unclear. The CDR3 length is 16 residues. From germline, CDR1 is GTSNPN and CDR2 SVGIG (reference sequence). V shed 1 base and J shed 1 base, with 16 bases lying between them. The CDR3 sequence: CAWSAQPFTENTEAFF. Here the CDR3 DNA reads TGTGCCTGGAGTGCCCAGCCCTTTACAGAGAACACTGAAGCTTTCTTT.

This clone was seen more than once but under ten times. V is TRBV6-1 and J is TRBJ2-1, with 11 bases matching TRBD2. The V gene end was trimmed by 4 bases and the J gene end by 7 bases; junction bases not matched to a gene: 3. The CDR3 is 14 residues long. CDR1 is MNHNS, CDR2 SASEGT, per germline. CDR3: CASSALAGGNEQFF. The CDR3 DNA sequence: TGTGCCAGCAGTGCGCTAGCGGGAGGTAATGAGCAGTTCTTC.

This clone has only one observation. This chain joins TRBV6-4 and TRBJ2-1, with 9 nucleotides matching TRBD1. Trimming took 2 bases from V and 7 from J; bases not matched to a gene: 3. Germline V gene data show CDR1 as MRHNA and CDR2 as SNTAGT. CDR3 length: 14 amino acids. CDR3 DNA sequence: TGTGCCAGCAGTGACCCCGACAGGGGGAATGAGCAGTTCTTC. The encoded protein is CASSDPDRGNEQFF.

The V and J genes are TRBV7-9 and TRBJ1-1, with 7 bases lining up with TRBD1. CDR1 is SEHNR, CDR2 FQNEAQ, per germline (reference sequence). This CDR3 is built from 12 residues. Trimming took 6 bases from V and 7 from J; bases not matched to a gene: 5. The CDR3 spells CASSLTGLEAFF. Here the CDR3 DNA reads TGTGCCAGCAGTTTGACAGGGCTTGAAGCTTTCTTT.

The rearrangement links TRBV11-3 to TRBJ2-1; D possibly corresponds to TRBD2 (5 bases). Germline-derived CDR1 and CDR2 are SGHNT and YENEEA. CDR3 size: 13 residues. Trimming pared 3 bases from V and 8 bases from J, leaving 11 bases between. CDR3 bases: TGTGCCAGCAGCTTTGGATCCGGGGATGAGCAGTTCTTC. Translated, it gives CASSFGSGDEQFF. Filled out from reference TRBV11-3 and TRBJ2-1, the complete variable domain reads EAGVVQSPRYKIIEKKQPVAFWCNPISGHNTLYWYLQNLGQGPELLIRYENEEAVDDSQLPKDRFSAERLKGVDSTLKIQPAELGDSAVYLCASSFGSGDEQFFGPGTRLTVL.

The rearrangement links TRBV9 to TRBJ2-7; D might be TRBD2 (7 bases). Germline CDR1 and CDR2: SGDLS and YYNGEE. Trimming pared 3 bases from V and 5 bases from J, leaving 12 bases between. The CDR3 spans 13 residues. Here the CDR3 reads CASSGGGRHEQYF. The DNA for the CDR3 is TGTGCCAGCAGCGGGGGGGGCCGGCACGAGCAGTACTTC.

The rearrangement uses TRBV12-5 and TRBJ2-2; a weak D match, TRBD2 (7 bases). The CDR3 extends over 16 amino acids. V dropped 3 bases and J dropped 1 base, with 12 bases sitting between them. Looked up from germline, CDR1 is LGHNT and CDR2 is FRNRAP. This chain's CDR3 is CASGFQAGQNTGELFF. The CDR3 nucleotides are TGTGCTAGTGGTTTCCAAGCGGGACAGAACACCGGGGAGCTGTTTTTT. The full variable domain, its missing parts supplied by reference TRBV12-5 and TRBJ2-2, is DARVTQTPRHKVTEMGQEVTMRCQPILGHNTVFWYRQTMMQGLELLAYFRNRAPLDDSGMPKDRFSAEMPDATLATLKIQPSEPRDSAVYFCASGFQAGQNTGELFFGEGSRLTVL.

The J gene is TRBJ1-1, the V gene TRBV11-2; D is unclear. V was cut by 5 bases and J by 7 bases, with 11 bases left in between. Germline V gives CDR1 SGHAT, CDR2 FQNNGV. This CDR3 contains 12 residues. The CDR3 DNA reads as TGTGCCAGCAGCCTAATTAAGTATGAAGCTTTCTTT. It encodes CASSLIKYEAFF.

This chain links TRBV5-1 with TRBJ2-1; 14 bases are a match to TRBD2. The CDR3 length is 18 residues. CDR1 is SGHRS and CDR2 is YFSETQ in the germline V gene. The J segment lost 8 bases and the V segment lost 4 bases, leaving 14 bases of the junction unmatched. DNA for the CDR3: TGCGCCAGCAGCGGGGGACTAGCGGGAGTTTTTTCGGGGGATGAGCAGTTCTTC. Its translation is CASSGGLAGVFSGDEQFF.